This T cell receptor beta chain was profiled in a study of human T cells and chemical hapten exposure. In the study overall: All through the approximately 24-week study, the scalp of each patient received diphenylcyclopropenone doses weekly.

MiXCR was run by TCRdb on the RACE reads, yielding one entry per CDR3 protein. The data contain more than 250,000 distinct CDR3 sequences, around 9.3% of them singletons. The ends were cut back, 3 bases at V and 4 bases at J, with 10 bases in the middle. Germline assignment: CDR1 SGHTA and CDR2 FQGTGA. CDR3 length: 14 residues. Time point denoted: pre-sensitization, week 0. Treatment meaning: therapeutic diphenylcyclopropenone sensitization with weekly scalp DPC. The receptor was derived from a woman aged 40 to 55 with alopecia areata. Some clones in this sample may be carry-over from other donors' samples. Sequencing used whole blood, obtained in connection with sensitization to the hapten diphenylcyclopropenone (DPC). The rearrangement joins TRBV7-3 to TRBJ2-1; TRBD2 is a possible D gene (6 bases). In DNA form, the CDR3 reads TGTGCCAGCAGCTTGACGGGAGTGTACAATGAGCAGTTCTTC. Protein: CASSLTGVYNEQFF.